A selection of T cell receptor beta chains follows, all from one sample in a study of control samples from healthy donors and cancer patients. Libraries were prepared by immunoSEQ multiplex PCR; TCRdb keeps only in-frame clonotypes and omits some of them. The sample includes about 43,000 clones, approximately 94% of them seen just once. Material for sequencing was blood. These receptors were collected from a man aged 55 to 70 in good health. The conserved cysteine and the conserved F or W are not part of the CDR3 here. The size of a clone is reported for some rows only, either as once, few or many, or as a class for expanded clones.

V gene,clone size,J gene,CDR3 protein
TRBV24-1,-,TRBJ2-7,ATSDPGSEVY
TRBV29-1,-,TRBJ2-4,SGAHLAKNIQY
TRBV5-3,-,TRBJ2-1,ARSLLSGSGYNEQF
TRBV9,-,TRBJ2-1,ASSVGPGGAYEQF
TRBV6-4,-,TRBJ2-2,ASRTEQGAHTGELF
TRBV5-6,-,TRBJ1-5,ASSTGTGDGNQPQH
TRBV7-2,-,TRBJ1-2,ASSLVGTLSRWANYGYT
TRBV4-1,-,TRBJ1-2,ASSQGRGLSYGYT
TRBV29-1,-,TRBJ1-1,SVGLPEAF
TRBV27,-,TRBJ2-2,ASSFLATGELF
TRBV11-1,-,TRBJ2-1,ASREFGGAEQF
TRBV5-6,once,TRBJ2-2,ASSLGSGELF
TRBV7-2,-,TRBJ1-4,ASSLPGQAAEKLF
TRBV18,-,TRBJ2-2,ASSPRGSGTGELF
TRBV24-1,-,TRBJ2-1,ATSSPLVVGLEYNEQF
TRBV27,-,TRBJ1-1,ASSFSGYTEAF
TRBV7-8,-,TRBJ2-5,ASSHDETQY
TRBV9,-,TRBJ2-3,ASSVDGTSGSTDTQY
TRBV6-4,-,TRBJ2-3,ASSDSGLSTDTQY
TRBV11-2,-,TRBJ2-7,ASSLAPPSSYEQY
TRBV11-2,-,TRBJ1-2,ASSPPGTMVGYT
TRBV2,-,TRBJ1-5,ASHYRGSNQPQH
TRBV19,once,TRBJ2-1,ASSIDPGQSSSYNEQF
TRBV10-2,-,TRBJ1-1,ASSGASMNTEAF
TRBV12-3/TRBV12-4,-,TRBJ1-2,ASSLRGNYGYT
TRBV5-1,-,TRBJ2-1,ASSLGLLRDRGRNEQF
TRBV10-3,-,TRBJ1-1,AISEPLKGTEAF
TRBV13,-,TRBJ2-7,ASSPPVSGRASPREQY
TRBV11-3,-,TRBJ2-1,ASSLDRQADNEQF
TRBV5-1,-,TRBJ2-4,ASSLTGTGYIQY
TRBV2,-,TRBJ2-1,ASIRGSRNNEQF
TRBV24-1,-,TRBJ2-3,ATSVPEMGGRVTDTQY
TRBV5-4,once,TRBJ2-1,ASSPARLATGNEQF
TRBV29-1,-,TRBJ2-2,SALVGPGELF
TRBV7-9,-,TRBJ1-2,ASSLDRDGYT
TRBV9,-,TRBJ2-5,ASSVYGTGAETQY
TRBV19,-,TRBJ1-4,ASSMGTGLSTNEKLF
TRBV21-1,-,TRBJ2-7,ASSKEAGYLAYEQY
TRBV15,-,TRBJ1-2,ATSRGQIYGYT
TRBV19,-,TRBJ1-5,ASKVRGNQPQH
TRBV27,-,TRBJ1-2,ASSTDRLGRDGYT
TRBV6-5,-,TRBJ1-4,ASSYGSTNEKLF
TRBV18,-,TRBJ1-1,ASSLKEIWGAF
TRBV18,-,TRBJ2-7,ASSPNDRAPGSGSYEQY
TRBV7-9,-,TRBJ2-7,ASSPSGEMSEQY
TRBV30,-,TRBJ1-2,AWRPSYGYT
TRBV3-1/TRBV3-2,-,TRBJ2-1,ASINIGGAYNEQF
TRBV6-5,-,TRBJ2-7,ASSQRQGTYEQY
TRBV27,-,TRBJ2-7,ASSPSETVSYEQY
TRBV7-9,-,TRBJ2-7,ASSLAGTGNSYEQY
TRBV19,-,TRBJ1-3,ASSAPGGNTIY
TRBV11-3,few,TRBJ2-5,ASSLGRGARTQY
TRBV19,-,TRBJ1-3,ASSKDRGPSGNTIY
TRBV13,-,TRBJ2-5,ASSLRTRRQETQY
TRBV3-1/TRBV3-2,-,TRBJ2-3,ASSQMGSGEMEDTQY
TRBV19,-,TRBJ1-3,ASSISLSGTAGNTIY
TRBV7-9,-,TRBJ2-1,ASSWTVVNEQF
TRBV7-8,-,TRBJ1-6,ASSPLDSALNSPLH
TRBV18,-,TRBJ2-5,ASSQGEEETQY
TRBV7-9,-,TRBJ1-4,ASRPGGRDNEKLF